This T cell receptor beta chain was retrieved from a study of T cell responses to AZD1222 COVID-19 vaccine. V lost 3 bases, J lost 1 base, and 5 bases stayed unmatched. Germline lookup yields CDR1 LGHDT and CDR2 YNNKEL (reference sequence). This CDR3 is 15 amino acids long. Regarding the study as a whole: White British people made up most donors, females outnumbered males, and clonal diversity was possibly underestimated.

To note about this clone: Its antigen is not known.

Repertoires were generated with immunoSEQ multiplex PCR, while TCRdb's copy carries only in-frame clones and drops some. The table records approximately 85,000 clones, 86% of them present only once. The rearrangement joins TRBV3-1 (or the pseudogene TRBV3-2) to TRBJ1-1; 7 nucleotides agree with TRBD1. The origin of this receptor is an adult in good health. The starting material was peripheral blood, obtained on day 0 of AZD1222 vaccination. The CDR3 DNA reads TGTGCCAGCAGCCAGAACGGACAGGCGAACACTGAAGCTTTCTTT. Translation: CASSQNGQANTEAFF.